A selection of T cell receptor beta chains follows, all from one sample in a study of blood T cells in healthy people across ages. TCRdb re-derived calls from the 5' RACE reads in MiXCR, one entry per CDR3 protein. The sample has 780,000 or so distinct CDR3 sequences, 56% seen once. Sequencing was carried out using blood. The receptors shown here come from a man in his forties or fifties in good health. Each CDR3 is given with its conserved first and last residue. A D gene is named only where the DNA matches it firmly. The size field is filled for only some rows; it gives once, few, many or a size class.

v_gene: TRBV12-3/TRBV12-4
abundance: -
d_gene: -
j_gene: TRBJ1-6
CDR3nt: TGTGCCAGCTCAAAAACAGGGAATTTGTTCTCCCTCCACTTT
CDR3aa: CASSKTGNLFSLHF

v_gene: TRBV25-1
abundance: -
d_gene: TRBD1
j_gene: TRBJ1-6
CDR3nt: TGTGCCAGCAGCCGCATTTTGAACAGGGGGATAGATTCACCCCTCCACTTT
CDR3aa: CASSRILNRGIDSPLHF

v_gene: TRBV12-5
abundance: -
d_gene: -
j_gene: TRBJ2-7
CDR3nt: TGTGCTAGTGGGGGAGGCTCGGACAGACGGTACGGGCAGTACTTC
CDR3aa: CASGGGSDRRYGQYF

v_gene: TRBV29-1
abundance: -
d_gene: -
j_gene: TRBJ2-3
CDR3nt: TGCAGCGTAGAGGGGAACACAGATACGCAGTATTTT
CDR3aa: CSVEGNTDTQYF

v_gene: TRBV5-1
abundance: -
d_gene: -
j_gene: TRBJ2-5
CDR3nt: TGCGCCAGCAGCTTGGATATAGTGGGAGTCGGGGAGACCCAGTACTTC
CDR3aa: CASSLDIVGVGETQYF

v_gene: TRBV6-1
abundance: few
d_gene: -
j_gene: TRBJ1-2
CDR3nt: TGTGCCACCGACCCCCAGGTTCTCGTCTATGGCTACACCTTC
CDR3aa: CATDPQVLVYGYTF

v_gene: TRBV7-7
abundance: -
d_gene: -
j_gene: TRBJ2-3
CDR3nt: TGTGCTAGCAGCCCTACTGTAGGGGGACCCACAGATACGCAGTATTTT
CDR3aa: CASSPTVGGPTDTQYF

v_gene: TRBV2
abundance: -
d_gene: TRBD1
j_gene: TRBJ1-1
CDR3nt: TGTGCCAGCAGTCGACAGGGGGTCGACACTGAAGCTTTCTTT
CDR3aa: CASSRQGVDTEAFF

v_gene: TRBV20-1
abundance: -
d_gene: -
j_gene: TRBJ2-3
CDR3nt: TGCAGTGCTAGCCCCGATGGGGTTTGGTTAGATACGCAGTATTTT
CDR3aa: CSASPDGVWLDTQYF

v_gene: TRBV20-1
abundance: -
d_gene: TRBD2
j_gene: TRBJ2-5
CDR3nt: TGCAGTGCCCACAACCCAGCGGGGGGGCCGAGGGAGACCCAGTACTTC
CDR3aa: CSAHNPAGGPRETQYF

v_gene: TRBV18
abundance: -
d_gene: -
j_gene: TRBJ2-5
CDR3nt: TGTGCCAGCTCACCGGCGTCAGGGGTCCAAGAGACCCAGTACTTC
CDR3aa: CASSPASGVQETQYF

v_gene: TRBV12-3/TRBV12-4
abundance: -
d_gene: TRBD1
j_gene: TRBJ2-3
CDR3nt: TGTGCCAGCAGTTATCCGACAGGGGGCGCGTCTGTAGATACGCAGTATTTT
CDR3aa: CASSYPTGGASVDTQYF

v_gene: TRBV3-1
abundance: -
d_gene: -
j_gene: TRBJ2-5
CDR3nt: TGTGCCAGCAGCCAAAATCAACCCCCACAATCGGAGACCCAGTACTTC
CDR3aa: CASSQNQPPQSETQYF

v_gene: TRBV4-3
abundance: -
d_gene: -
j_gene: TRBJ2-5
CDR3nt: TGCGCCAGCAGCCAAGTTGTAGCGGCGGAGACCCAGTACTTC
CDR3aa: CASSQVVAAETQYF

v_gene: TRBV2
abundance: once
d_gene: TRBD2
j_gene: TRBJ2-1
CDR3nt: TGTGCCAGCAGCAATACCCTGGGGCTAGCGGGGGGCAATGAGCAGTTCTTC
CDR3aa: CASSNTLGLAGGNEQFF

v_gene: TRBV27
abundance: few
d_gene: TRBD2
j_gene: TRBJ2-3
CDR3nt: TGTGCCAGCAGTCCCCCCTCGGGGCGGGGGGCCACAGATACGCAGTATTTT
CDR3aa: CASSPPSGRGATDTQYF

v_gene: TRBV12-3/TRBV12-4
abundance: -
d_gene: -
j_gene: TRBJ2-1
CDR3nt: TGTGCCAGCAGTCTTGGCCAACGCGCTGGGGAGCAGTTCTTC
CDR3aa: CASSLGQRAGEQFF

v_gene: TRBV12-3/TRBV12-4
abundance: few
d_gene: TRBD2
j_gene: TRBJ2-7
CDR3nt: TGTGCCAGCAGCTGGGAATCCGGGACTAGCGGGAACGGCTACGAGCAGTACTTC
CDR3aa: CASSWESGTSGNGYEQYF

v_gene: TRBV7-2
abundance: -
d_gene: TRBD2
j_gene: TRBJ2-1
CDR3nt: TGTGCCAGCAGCTTGGACATGGCTAGCGGATTGAATGAGCAGTTCTTC
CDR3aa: CASSLDMASGLNEQFF

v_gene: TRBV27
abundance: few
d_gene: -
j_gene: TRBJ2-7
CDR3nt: TGTGCCAGCATTAAGGGGTACGAGCAGTACTTC
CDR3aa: CASIKGYEQYF

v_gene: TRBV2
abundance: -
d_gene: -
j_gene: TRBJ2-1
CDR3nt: TGTGCTAGCAGTGGGTTACGTAGCGGCAGCTCCTACAATGAGCAGTTCTTC
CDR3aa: CASSGLRSGSSYNEQFF

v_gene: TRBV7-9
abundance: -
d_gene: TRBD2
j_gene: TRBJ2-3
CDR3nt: TGTGCCAGCAGCTTAATCGCGGGAGGATCAGATACGCAGTATTTT
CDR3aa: CASSLIAGGSDTQYF

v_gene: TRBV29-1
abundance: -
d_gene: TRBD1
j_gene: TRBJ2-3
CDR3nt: TGCAGCGTTGACAACTACCCGGGACAGGGGTCAGATACGCAGTATTTT
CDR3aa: CSVDNYPGQGSDTQYF

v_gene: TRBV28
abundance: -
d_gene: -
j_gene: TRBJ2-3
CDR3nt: TGTGCCAGCAGCCAGGACTCGCTCTCTAGCACAGATACGCAGTATTTT
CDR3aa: CASSQDSLSSTDTQYF

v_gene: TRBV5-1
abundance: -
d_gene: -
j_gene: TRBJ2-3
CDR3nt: TGCGCCAGCAGCCCGAATCGGGGGAGAGATACGCAGTATTTT
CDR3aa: CASSPNRGRDTQYF

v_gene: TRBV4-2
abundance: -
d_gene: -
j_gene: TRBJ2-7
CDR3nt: TGTACCAGCAGCCCCTTTGGGGATACGCAGTATTCCTACGAGCAGTACTTC
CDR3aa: CTSSPFGDTQYSYEQYF

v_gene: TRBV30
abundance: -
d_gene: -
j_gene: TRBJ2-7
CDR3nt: TGTGCCTGGAGGGGCTCCCGCTGGACCGAGCAGTACTTC
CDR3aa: CAWRGSRWTEQYF

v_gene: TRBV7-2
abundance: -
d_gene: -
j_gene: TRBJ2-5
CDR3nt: TGTGCCAGCAGCCCCATCTGGACCAGCGAGACCCAGTACTTC
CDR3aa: CASSPIWTSETQYF

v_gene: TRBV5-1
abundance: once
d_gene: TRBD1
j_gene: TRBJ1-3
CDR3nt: TGCGCCAGCAGCTTCGGACAGGGCTTTGGAAACACCATATATTTT
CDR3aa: CASSFGQGFGNTIYF

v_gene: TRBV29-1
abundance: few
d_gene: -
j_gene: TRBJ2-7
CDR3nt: TGCAGCGTTGAAGGGCCGGGTCATTACGAGCAGTACTTC
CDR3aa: CSVEGPGHYEQYF

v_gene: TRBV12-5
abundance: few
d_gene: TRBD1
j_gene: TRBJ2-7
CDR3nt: TGTGCTAGTGGTGGCAGGGACAGCCCATACGAGCAGTACTTC
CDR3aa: CASGGRDSPYEQYF

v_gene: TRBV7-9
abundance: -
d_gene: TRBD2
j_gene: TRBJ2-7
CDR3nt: TGTGCCAGCAGCTTGGGACTAGCGGTTGACGAGCAGTACTTC
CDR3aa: CASSLGLAVDEQYF

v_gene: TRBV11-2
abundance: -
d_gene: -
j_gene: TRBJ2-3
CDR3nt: TGTGCCAGCAGCTTAGGCGCGCAGCGGACCGCAGATACGCAGTATTTT
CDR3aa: CASSLGAQRTADTQYF

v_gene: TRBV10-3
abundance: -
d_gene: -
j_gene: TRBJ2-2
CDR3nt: TGTGCCATCAGTGAGTCGTTGAAGCCTCAGACCGGGGAGCTGTTTTTT
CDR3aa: CAISESLKPQTGELFF

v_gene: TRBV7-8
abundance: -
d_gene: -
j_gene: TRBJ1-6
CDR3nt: TGTGCCAGCAGCTTAGATCCGGGACCAAATAATTCACCCCTCCACTTT
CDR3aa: CASSLDPGPNNSPLHF